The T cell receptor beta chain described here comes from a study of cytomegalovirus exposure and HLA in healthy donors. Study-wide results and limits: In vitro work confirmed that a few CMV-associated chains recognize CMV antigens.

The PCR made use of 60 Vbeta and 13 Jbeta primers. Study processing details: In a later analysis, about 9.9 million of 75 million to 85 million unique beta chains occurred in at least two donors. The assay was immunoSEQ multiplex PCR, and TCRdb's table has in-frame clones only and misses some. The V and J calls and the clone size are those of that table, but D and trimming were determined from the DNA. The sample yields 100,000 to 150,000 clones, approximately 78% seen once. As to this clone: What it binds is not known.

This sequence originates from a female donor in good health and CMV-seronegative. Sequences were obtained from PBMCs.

The CDR3 nucleotides are TGTGCCAGCAGGGAGACAGGGGACAATCAGCCCCAGCATTTT. Translation: CASRETGDNQPQHF. J is TRBJ1-5 and V is TRBV6-6; 8 positions match TRBD1. Germline values: CDR1 MNHNY, CDR2 SVGAGI (reference sequence). Trimming took 6 bases from V and 3 from J; bases not matched to a gene: 4. This CDR3 has 14 residues.